One sample yielded the 25 T cell receptor beta chains listed below, sequenced in a study of blood T cell repertoires in COVID-19 (TCRdb year 2020). The method was the immunoSEQ multiplex PCR assay. TCRdb took this table from immuneACCESS and kept in-frame rearrangements with V and J called. Such tables lack part of the clones; where checked against another copy, unresolved V genes explain under half of the gap, and the rest is unexplained. Here the sample has 160,000 or so clones; under 90% occur a single time. Around a fifth of the sample rests with the top ten. The specimen was peripheral blood. The receptors were sampled from an elderly woman with acute or convalescent COVID-19.

This chain connects TRBV18 to TRBJ2-6, with D hard to call. Germline CDR1 is KGHSH and CDR2 is LQKENI. This CDR3 is built from 16 residues. With 3 bases removed from V and 4 bases from J, the gap between germline ends came to 13 bases. CDR3 nucleotide sequence: TGTGCCAGCTCACCCGACTCATTACGGGGGGCCAACGTCCTGACTTTC. Translation: CASSPDSLRGANVLTF.

V and J are TRBV28 and TRBJ2-1; 10 positions match TRBD1. The trim removed 5 bases at V and 8 bases at J, leaving 9 bases unmatched. CDR3 size: 15 residues. CDR1 and CDR2 from the germline V gene are MDHEN and SYDVKM. The CDR3 here is CASSGPGQGRHEQFF. The CDR3 nucleotides read TGTGCCAGCAGTGGTCCGGGACAGGGGAGGCATGAGCAGTTCTTC.

The chain has TRBV2 and TRBJ1-4; 7 bases agree with TRBD1. Germline-derived CDR1 and CDR2 are SNHLY and FYNNEI. J was trimmed by 7 bases and V by 7 bases; bases with no gene match: 12. The CDR3 has 15 amino acids. Here the CDR3 reads CASKLESGGSEKLFF. Here the CDR3 DNA reads TGTGCCAGCAAACTTGAGTCAGGGGGGAGTGAAAAACTGTTTTTT.

The chain uses TRBV6-6 and TRBJ2-1, with TRBD2 matching over 7 bases. The CDR3 length is 16 residues. In germline, CDR1 is MNHNY, CDR2 SVGAGI (reference sequence). The ends lost 2 bases at V and 2 bases at J; junction bases unmatched: 6. The CDR3 coding sequence is TGTGCCAGCAGTTACCGGTGGGCGGGAGCCTACAATGAGCAGTTCTTC. It encodes CASSYRWAGAYNEQFF.

The chain joins TRBV19 to TRBJ2-1, with D perhaps matching TRBD1 (6 bases). V lost 3 bases to trimming and J lost 4 bases, with 13 bases between them. This CDR3 contains 15 residues. Per the germline V gene, CDR1 is LNHDA and CDR2 is SQIVND (reference sequence). The CDR3 region is CASSMSQGTYNEQFF. The CDR3 nucleotides are TGTGCCAGTAGTATGAGCCAGGGGACGTACAATGAGCAGTTCTTC.

The chain links TRBV28 to TRBJ1-1; 8 bases are shared with TRBD1. With 7 bases clipped from V and 1 base from J, the junction kept 5 bases outside the gene matches. The CDR3 is 14 residues long. Germline lookup yields CDR1 MDHEN and CDR2 SYDVKM. The CDR3 DNA reads as TGTGCCAGCAAGTCACAGGGGGGGAACACTGAAGCTTTCTTT. The encoded protein is CASKSQGGNTEAFF.

This CDR3 is CASSLGAGLTNEKLFF. The CDR3 DNA sequence: TGTGCCAGTAGTTTAGGAGCAGGGCTAACTAATGAAAAACTGTTTTTT. The rearrangement joins TRBV19 to TRBJ1-4, with D possibly being TRBD1 (5 bases). The germline gives CDR1 LNHDA, CDR2 SQIVND (reference sequence). The ends were cut back, 5 bases at V and 1 base at J, with 14 bases in the middle. The CDR3 totals 16 residues.

This clone has more than one count but fewer than ten. V usage is TRBV28 and J usage is TRBJ2-2; D gene uncertain. V lost 3 bases and J lost 8, with 7 bases in between. CDR3 length equals 12 residues. Germline values: CDR1 MDHEN, CDR2 SYDVKM. Here the CDR3 reads CASSFLGGELFF. The CDR3 DNA reads TGTGCCAGCAGTTTCCTCGGTGGGGAGCTGTTTTTT.

This clone has a handful of counts. The rearrangement joins TRBV5-1 to TRBJ1-1, with TRBD1 as a possible D gene (6 bases). There are 15 residues in the CDR3. V lost 4 bases and J lost 2, with 15 bases in between. From germline, CDR1 is SGHRS and CDR2 YFSETQ. CDR3: CASSATQGRNTEAFF. CDR3 coding DNA: TGCGCCAGCAGCGCCACACAGGGACGAAACACTGAAGCTTTCTTT. Variable domain in full (rest from reference TRBV5-1 and TRBJ1-1): KAGVTQTPRYLIKTRGQQVTLSCSPISGHRSVSWYQQTPGQGLQFLFEYFSETQRNKGNFPGRFSGRQFSNSRSEMNVSTLELGDSALYLCASSATQGRNTEAFFGQGTRLTVV.

The gene calls are TRBV4-2 and TRBJ1-6, with 7 bases aligning to TRBD1. The CDR3 has 16 residues. The germline V gene has CDR1 LGHNA and CDR2 YNFKEQ. Trimming took 1 base from V and 6 from J; bases not matched to a gene: 6. The CDR3 nucleotides read TGTGCCAGCAGCCAAGGTCGGGACAGATCTAATTCACCCCTCCACTTT. Its protein is CASSQGRDRSNSPLHF.

CDR3 sequence reads: CASSLRTGLDQPQHF. CDR3 coding DNA: TGTGCCAGCTCTCTCCGGACAGGGCTAGATCAGCCCCAGCATTTT. The genes are TRBV18 and TRBJ1-5; 8 bases align to TRBD1. The CDR3 has 15 residues. Looked up from germline, CDR1 is KGHSH and CDR2 is LQKENI. Germline trimming cut 6 bases from V and 5 bases from J; bases unmatched to any gene: 9.

This chain uses TRBV28 with TRBJ1-1; tentatively, D is TRBD1 (6 bases). The CDR3 consists of 16 residues. Trimming pared 6 bases from V and 1 base from J, leaving 18 bases between. Germline V lookup: CDR1 MDHEN, CDR2 SYDVKM. This chain's CDR3 is CASSPRGGSGNTEAFF. CDR3 DNA: TGTGCCAGCAGCCCACGGGGGGGCTCTGGGAACACTGAAGCTTTCTTT.

The chain has TRBV9 and TRBJ2-1, with D tentatively TRBD2 (6 bases). Germline loops: CDR1 SGDLS, CDR2 YYNGEE. The CDR3 contains 14 residues. The V end was cut by 7 bases, the J end by 4 bases, with 15 bases between. Here the CDR3 reads CASGPSALYNEQFF. As DNA, the CDR3 is TGTGCCAGCGGACCTAGCGCCCTTTACAATGAGCAGTTCTTC.

This clone was seen just once. The chain combines TRBV11-2 with TRBJ2-7; TRBD1 matches 9 bases. The ends lost 7 bases at V and 6 bases at J; junction bases unmatched: 13. This CDR3 has 15 residues. The germline CDR1 and CDR2 sequences are SGHAT and FQNNGV. CDR3 DNA sequence: TGTGCCAGCAACATCAAGACAGGGGGAGTCGCCGAGCAGTACTTC. Residues: CASNIKTGGVAEQYF.

The chain has TRBV11-3 and TRBJ1-2; 8 positions agree with TRBD1. The CDR3 is 14 amino acids. The V gene end was trimmed by 11 bases and the J gene end by 0 bases; junction bases not matched to a gene: 8. Germline lookup yields CDR1 SGHNT and CDR2 YENEEA. The CDR3 here is CAGVPRGPNYGYTF. The CDR3 DNA is TGTGCCGGGGTTCCCAGGGGGCCTAACTATGGCTACACCTTC.

This clone is a singleton in its sample. The CDR3 is CASSYRRGNQPQHF. The CDR3 DNA sequence: TGTGCCAGCAGTTACAGGAGGGGCAATCAGCCCCAGCATTTT. V and J are TRBV6-6 and TRBJ1-5; D ambiguous. The V gene's germline CDR1 is MNHNY and CDR2 SVGAGI (reference sequence). Trimming took 2 bases from V and 2 from J, leaving 7 bases between them. The CDR3 extends over 14 amino acids.

This clone was seen once. This rearrangement joins TRBV9 to TRBJ2-7, with 8 bases fitting TRBD2. This CDR3 is built from 15 residues. Trimming removed 3 bases from V and 2 bases from J; junction bases left unmatched: 7. Germline lookup yields CDR1 SGDLS and CDR2 YYNGEE. The CDR3 bases are TGTGCCAGCAGCGCAACTAGCGGTCCTCCCTACGAGCAGTACTTC. Translation: CASSATSGPPYEQYF.

The rearrangement joins TRBV28 to TRBJ1-1; 10 nucleotides align to TRBD1. Germline CDR1 and CDR2: MDHEN and SYDVKM. V was clipped by 7 bases and J by 2 bases; unmatched bases: 7. The CDR3 has 15 amino acids. The CDR3 spells CASTPSTGGNTEAFF. Here the CDR3 DNA reads TGTGCCAGCACCCCTTCGACAGGGGGCAACACTGAAGCTTTCTTT. The full variable domain, in which reference TRBV28 and TRBJ1-1 provide the parts outside the CDR3, is DVKVTQSSRYLVKRTGEKVFLECVQDMDHENMFWYRQDPGLGLRLIYFSYDVKMKEKGDIPEGYSVSREKKERFSLILESASTNQTSMYLCASTPSTGGNTEAFFGQGTRLTVV.

V is TRBV6-1 and J is TRBJ1-6; 9 bases are shared with TRBD1. J lost 10 bases, V lost 3 bases, and 7 bases had no gene match. The CDR3 is 15 residues long. Germline V CDR1 and CDR2: MNHNS, SASEGT. The CDR3 sequence is CASSETGGWQSPLHF. DNA of the CDR3: TGTGCCAGCAGTGAGACAGGGGGATGGCAATCACCCCTCCACTTT.

This rearrangement joins TRBV28 to TRBJ2-1; weak D call: TRBD2 (6 bases). The CDR3 has 16 amino acids. V dropped 2 bases and J dropped 6 bases, with 17 bases sitting between them. Germline V lookup: CDR1 MDHEN, CDR2 SYDVKM. In DNA form, the CDR3 reads TGTGCCAGCAGTTTACCCGGGCGGGAACGGAGCAATGAGCAGTTCTTC. Its protein product is CASSLPGRERSNEQFF.

The rearrangement uses TRBV6-5 and TRBJ2-7; D not resolved. CDR3 length equals 13 residues. The ends were cut back, 5 bases at V and 6 bases at J, with 14 bases in the middle. Germline V gene data show CDR1 as MNHEY and CDR2 as SVGAGI. The CDR3 DNA follows: TGTGCCAGCAGTCGTCCAGGTTTTGGCGAGCAGTACTTC. As protein: CASSRPGFGEQYF.

This chain uses TRBV29-1 with TRBJ2-1; 9 bases match TRBD2. CDR1 is SQVTM, CDR2 ANQGSEA, per germline. This CDR3 spans 15 amino acids. J was trimmed by 7 bases and V by 5 bases; bases with no gene match: 12. The chain's CDR3 is CSVSFSGGARNEQFF. In DNA form, the CDR3 reads TGCAGCGTTTCGTTTAGCGGGGGCGCAAGGAATGAGCAGTTCTTC.

This rearrangement joins TRBV6-2 or TRBV6-3 to TRBJ1-1, with D perhaps matching TRBD1 (6 bases). Germline CDR1 is MNHEY and CDR2 is SVGEGT. The CDR3 totals 16 residues. The ends were cut back, 2 bases at V and 2 bases at J, with 15 bases in the middle. CDR3 amino acids: CASSYEQGRSNTEAFF. In DNA form, the CDR3 reads TGTGCCAGCAGTTACGAACAGGGCCGCTCTAACACTGAAGCTTTCTTT.

The genes are TRBV10-3 and TRBJ2-5; tentatively, D is TRBD2 (5 bases). The V gene's germline CDR1 is ENHRY and CDR2 SYGVKD. V lost 4 bases and J lost 4, with 7 bases in between. The CDR3 length is 12 residues. CDR3 region: CAISGSGETQYF. As DNA, the CDR3 is TGTGCCATCAGTGGGAGCGGAGAGACCCAGTACTTC.

V usage is TRBV19 and J usage is TRBJ1-3; D remains ambiguous. The CDR3 sequence is 14 residues long. The V end lost 3 bases, the J end lost 0 bases, and 6 bases lay between the germline ends. Germline V gene lookup returns CDR1 LNHDA and CDR2 SQIVND (reference sequence). For the CDR3, the DNA is TGTGCCAGTAGTATTACAGACTCTGGAAACACCATATATTTT. This encodes CASSITDSGNTIYF.